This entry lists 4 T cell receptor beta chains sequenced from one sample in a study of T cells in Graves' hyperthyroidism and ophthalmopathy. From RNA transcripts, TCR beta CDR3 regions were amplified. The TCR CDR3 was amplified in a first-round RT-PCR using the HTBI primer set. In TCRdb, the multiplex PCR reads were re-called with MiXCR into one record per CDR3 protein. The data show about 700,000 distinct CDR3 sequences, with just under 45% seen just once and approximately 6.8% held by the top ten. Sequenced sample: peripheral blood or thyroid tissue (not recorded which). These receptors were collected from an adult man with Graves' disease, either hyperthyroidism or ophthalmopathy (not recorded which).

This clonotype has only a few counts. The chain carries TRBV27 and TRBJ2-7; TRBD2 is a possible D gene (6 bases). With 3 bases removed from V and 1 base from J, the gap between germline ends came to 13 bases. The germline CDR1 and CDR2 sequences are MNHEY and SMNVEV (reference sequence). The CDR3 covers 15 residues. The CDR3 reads CASSLGDSPSYEQYF. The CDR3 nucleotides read TGTGCCAGCAGTTTGGGGGACTCGCCTTCCTACGAGCAGTACTTC.

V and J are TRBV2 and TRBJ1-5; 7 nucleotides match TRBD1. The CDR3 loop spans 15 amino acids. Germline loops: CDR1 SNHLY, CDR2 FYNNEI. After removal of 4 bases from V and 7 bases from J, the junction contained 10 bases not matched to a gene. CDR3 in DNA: TGTGCCAGCAGTGTGGAAGGGGGCGCAGGGCAGCCCCAGCATTTT. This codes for CASSVEGGAGQPQHF.

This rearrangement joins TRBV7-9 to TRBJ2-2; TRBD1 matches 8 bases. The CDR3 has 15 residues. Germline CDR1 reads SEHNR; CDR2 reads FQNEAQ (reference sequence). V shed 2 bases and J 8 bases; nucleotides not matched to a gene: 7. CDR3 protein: CASSLTVGQGGELFF. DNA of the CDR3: TGTGCCAGCAGCTTAACTGTCGGACAGGGAGGGGAGCTGTTTTTT.

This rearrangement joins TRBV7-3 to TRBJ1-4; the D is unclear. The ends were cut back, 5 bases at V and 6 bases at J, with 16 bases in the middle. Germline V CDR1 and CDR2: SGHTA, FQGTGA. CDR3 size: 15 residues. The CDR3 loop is CASSPSRFGDEKLFF. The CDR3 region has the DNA TGTGCCAGCAGCCCCTCCAGATTTGGGGATGAAAAACTGTTTTTT. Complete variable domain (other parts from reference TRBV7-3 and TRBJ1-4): GAGVSQTPSNKVTEKGKYVELRCDPISGHTALYWYRQSLGQGPEFLIYFQGTGAADDSGLPNDRFFAVRPEGSVSTLKIQRTERGDSAVYLCASSPSRFGDEKLFFGSGTQLSVL.